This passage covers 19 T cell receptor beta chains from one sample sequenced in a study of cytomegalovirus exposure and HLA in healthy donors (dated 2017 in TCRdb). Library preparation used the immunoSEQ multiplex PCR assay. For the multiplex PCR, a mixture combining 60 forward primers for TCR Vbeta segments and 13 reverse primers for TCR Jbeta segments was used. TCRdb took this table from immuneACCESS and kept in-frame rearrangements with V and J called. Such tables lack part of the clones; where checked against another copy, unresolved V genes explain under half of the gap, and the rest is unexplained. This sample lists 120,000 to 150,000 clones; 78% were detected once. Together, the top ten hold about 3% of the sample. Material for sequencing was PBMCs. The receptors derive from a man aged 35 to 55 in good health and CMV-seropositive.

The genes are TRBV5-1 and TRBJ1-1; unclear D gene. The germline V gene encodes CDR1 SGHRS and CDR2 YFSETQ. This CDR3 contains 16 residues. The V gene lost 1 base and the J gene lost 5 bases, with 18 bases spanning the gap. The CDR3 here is CASSLSGGGGDTEAFF. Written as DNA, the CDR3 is TGCGCCAGCAGCTTGTCGGGAGGCGGTGGCGATACTGAAGCTTTCTTT. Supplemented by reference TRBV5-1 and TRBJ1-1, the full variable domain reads KAGVTQTPRYLIKTRGQQVTLSCSPISGHRSVSWYQQTPGQGLQFLFEYFSETQRNKGNFPGRFSGRQFSNSRSEMNVSTLELGDSALYLCASSLSGGGGDTEAFFGQGTRLTVV.

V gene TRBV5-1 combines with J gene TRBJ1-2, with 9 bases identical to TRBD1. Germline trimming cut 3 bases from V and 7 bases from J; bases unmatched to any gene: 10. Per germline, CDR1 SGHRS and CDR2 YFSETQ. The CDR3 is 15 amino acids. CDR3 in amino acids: CASSSNGQGFLGYTF. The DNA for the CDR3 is TGCGCCAGCAGCTCTAACGGACAGGGGTTTCTTGGCTACACCTTC.

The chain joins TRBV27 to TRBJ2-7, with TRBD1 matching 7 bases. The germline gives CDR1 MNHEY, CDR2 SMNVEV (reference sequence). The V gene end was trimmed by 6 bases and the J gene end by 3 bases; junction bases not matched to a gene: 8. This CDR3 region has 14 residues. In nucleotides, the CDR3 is TGTGCCAGCAGGAAAGGGGGCACTAACTACGAGCAGTACTTC. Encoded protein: CASRKGGTNYEQYF.

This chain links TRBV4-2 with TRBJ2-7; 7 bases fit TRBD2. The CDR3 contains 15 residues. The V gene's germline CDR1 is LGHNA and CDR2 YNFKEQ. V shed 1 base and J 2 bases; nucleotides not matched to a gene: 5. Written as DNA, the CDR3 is TGTGCCAGCAGCCAAGCGAGCGGGGCCCCCTACGAGCAGTACTTC. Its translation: CASSQASGAPYEQYF.

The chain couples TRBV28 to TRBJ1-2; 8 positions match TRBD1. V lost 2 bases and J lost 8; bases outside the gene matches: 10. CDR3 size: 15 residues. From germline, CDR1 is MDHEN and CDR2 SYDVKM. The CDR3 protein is CASSLTSLDREGYTF. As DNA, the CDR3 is TGTGCCAGCAGTTTAACCTCCCTGGACAGGGAAGGCTACACCTTC.

CDR3 residues: CASSGGGGTEAFF. In DNA form, the CDR3 reads TGTGCCAGCAGTGGGGGGGGTGGAACTGAAGCTTTCTTT. This chain joins TRBV2 and TRBJ1-1; perhaps TRBD1 as D (5 bases). CDR1 is SNHLY and CDR2 is FYNNEI in the germline V gene. V dropped 4 bases and J dropped 5 bases, with 11 bases sitting between them. The CDR3 runs to 13 residues. Full variable domain (missing parts from reference TRBV2 and TRBJ1-1): EPEVTQTPSHQVTQMGQEVILRCVPISNHLYFYWYRQILGQKVEFLVSFYNNEISEKSEIFDDQFSVERPDGSNFTLKIRSTKLEDSAMYFCASSGGGGTEAFFGQGTRLTVV.

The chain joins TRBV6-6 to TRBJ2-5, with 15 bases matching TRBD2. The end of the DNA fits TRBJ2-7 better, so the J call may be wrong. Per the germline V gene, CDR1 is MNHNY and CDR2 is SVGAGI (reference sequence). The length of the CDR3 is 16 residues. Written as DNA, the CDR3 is TGTGCCAGCAGTGCAGGACTAGCGGGAGGGGTCTACGAGCAGTACTTC. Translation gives CASSAGLAGGVYEQYF.

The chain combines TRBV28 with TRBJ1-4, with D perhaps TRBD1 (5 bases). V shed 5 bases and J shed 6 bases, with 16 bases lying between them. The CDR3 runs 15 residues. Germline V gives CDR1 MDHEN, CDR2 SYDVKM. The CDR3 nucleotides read TGTGCCAGCAGTCCCCGGACCAGGGAGGATGAAAAACTGTTTTTT. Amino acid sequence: CASSPRTREDEKLFF. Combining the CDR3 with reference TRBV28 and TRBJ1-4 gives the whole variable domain DVKVTQSSRYLVKRTGEKVFLECVQDMDHENMFWYRQDPGLGLRLIYFSYDVKMKEKGDIPEGYSVSREKKERFSLILESASTNQTSMYLCASSPRTREDEKLFFGSGTQLSVL.

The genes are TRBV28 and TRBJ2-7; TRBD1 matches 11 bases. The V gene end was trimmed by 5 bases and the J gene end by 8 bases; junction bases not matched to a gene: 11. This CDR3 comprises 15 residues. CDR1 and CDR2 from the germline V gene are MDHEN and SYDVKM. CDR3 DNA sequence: TGTGCCAGCAGTCTCTCCGGGACAGGGGGTAGTAAGCAGTACTTC. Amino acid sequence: CASSLSGTGGSKQYF.

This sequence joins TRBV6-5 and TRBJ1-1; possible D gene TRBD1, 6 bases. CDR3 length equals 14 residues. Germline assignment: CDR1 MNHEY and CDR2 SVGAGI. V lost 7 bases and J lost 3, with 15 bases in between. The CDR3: CASNPFRGYTEAFF. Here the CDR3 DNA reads TGTGCCAGCAACCCCTTCAGGGGATACACTGAAGCTTTCTTT.

The CDR3 region is CASSGAGQGNTEAFF. DNA for the CDR3: TGTGCCAGCAGTGGCGCGGGACAGGGGAACACTGAAGCTTTCTTT. The chain recombines TRBV25-1 with TRBJ1-1, with 9 positions matching TRBD1. Germline V lookup: CDR1 MGHDK, CDR2 SYGVNS. V shed 4 bases, J shed 1 base, and the junction held 4 bases outside the gene matches. The CDR3 extends over 15 amino acids.

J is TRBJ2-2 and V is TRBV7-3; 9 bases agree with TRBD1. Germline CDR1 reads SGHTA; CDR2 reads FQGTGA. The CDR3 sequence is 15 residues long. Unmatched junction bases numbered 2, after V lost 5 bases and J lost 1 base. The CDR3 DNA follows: TGTGCCAGCAGCCCGGGACAGGGGAACACCGGGGAGCTGTTTTTT. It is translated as CASSPGQGNTGELFF.

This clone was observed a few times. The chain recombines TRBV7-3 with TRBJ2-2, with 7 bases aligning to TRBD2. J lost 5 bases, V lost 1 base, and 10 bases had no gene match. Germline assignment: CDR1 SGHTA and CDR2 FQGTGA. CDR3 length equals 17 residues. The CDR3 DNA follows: TGTGCCAGCAGCTTAAGTGGGGGGGACTACGAAACCGGGGAGCTGTTTTTT. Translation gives CASSLSGGDYETGELFF.

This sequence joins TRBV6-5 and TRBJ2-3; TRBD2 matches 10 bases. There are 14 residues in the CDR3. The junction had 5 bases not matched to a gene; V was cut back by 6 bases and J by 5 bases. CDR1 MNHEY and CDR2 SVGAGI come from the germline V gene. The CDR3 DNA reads TGTGCCAGCAGGGTCGGGACTAGCGTAGATACGCAGTATTTT. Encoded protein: CASRVGTSVDTQYF.

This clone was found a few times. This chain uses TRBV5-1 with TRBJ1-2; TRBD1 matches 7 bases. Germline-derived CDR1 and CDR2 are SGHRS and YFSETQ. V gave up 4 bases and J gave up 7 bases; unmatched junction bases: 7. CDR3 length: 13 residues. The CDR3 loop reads CASSTQGVGGYTF. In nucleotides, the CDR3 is TGCGCCAGCAGCACCCAGGGGGTGGGTGGCTACACCTTC.

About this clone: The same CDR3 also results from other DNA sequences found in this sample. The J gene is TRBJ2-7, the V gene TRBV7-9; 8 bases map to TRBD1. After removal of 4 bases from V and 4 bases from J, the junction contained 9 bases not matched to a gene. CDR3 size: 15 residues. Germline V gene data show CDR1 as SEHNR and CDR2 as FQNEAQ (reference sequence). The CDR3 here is CASSSLGTGAYEQYF. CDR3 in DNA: TGTGCCAGCAGCTCGCTCGGGACAGGTGCATACGAGCAGTACTTC. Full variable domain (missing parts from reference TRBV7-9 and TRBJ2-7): DTGVSQNPRHKITKRGQNVTFRCDPISEHNRLYWYRQTLGQGPEFLTYFQNEAQLEKSRLLSDRFSAERPKGSFSTLEIQRTEQGDSAMYLCASSSLGTGAYEQYFGPGTRLTVT.

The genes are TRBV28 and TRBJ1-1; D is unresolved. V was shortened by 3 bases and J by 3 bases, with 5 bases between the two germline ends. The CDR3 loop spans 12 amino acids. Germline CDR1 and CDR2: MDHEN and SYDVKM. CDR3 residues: CASSLAYTEAFF. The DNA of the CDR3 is TGTGCCAGCAGTTTGGCCTACACTGAAGCTTTCTTT. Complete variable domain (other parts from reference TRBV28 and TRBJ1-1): DVKVTQSSRYLVKRTGEKVFLECVQDMDHENMFWYRQDPGLGLRLIYFSYDVKMKEKGDIPEGYSVSREKKERFSLILESASTNQTSMYLCASSLAYTEAFFGQGTRLTVV.

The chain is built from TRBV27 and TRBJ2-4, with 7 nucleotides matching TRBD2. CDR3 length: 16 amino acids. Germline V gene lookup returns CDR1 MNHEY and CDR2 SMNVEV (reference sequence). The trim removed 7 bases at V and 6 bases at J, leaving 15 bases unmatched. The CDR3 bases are TGTGCCAGCACATCTTGGGACTATAGAGCCGGAAACATTCAGTACTTC. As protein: CASTSWDYRAGNIQYF.

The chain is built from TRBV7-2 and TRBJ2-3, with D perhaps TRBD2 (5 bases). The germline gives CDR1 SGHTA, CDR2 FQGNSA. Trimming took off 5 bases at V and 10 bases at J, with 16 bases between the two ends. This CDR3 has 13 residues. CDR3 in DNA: TGTGCCAGCAGCCCTTCGGTCGGGGTGGCGCAGTATTTT. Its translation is CASSPSVGVAQYF.